What follows describes a single T cell receptor (beta chain). The sample comes from a study of blood T cell repertoires in COVID-19. For the study at large: The samples span acute and convalescent COVID-19 from the United States, Italy and Spain. T cells, B-cell-depleted T cells, or PBMCs provided the cDNA or gDNA that served as material.

As handled by the study authors: Reference gene primers were amplified, and this amplification served to estimate nucleated cell counts. TCRdb's table, derived via immunoSEQ multiplex PCR, lists solely in-frame clones and lacks some. D and trimming come from the DNA, and the V and J calls and clone size come from that table. The repertoire holds over 50,000 clones, with around 80% as singletons. Material: peripheral blood. The receptor's source is a man older than 75 with acute or convalescent COVID-19.

For the CDR3, the DNA is TGTGCCAGTAGTATCTTAGCGGGGGCTCTATACAATGAGCAGTTCTTC. It yields the protein CASSILAGALYNEQFF. The V and J genes are TRBV19 and TRBJ2-1, with 9 bases that match TRBD2. After removal of 3 bases from V and 4 bases from J, the junction contained 7 bases not matched to a gene. CDR3 length: 16 amino acids. Germline V CDR1 and CDR2: LNHDA, SQIVND (reference sequence).